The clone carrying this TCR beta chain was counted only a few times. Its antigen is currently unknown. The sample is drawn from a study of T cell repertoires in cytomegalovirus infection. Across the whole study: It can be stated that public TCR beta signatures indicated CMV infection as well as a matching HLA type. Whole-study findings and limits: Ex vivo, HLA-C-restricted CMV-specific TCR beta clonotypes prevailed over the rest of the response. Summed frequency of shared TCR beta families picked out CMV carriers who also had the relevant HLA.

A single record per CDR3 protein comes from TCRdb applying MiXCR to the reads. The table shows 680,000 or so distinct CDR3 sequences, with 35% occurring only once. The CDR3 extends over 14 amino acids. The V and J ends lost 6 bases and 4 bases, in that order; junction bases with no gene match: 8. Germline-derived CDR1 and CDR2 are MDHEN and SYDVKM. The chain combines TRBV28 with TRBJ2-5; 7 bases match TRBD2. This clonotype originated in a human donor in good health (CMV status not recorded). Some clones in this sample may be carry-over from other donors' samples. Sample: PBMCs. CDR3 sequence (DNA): TGTGCCAGCAGGACGCCGGGAGGAGGAGAGACCCAGTACTTC. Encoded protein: CASRTPGGGETQYF.